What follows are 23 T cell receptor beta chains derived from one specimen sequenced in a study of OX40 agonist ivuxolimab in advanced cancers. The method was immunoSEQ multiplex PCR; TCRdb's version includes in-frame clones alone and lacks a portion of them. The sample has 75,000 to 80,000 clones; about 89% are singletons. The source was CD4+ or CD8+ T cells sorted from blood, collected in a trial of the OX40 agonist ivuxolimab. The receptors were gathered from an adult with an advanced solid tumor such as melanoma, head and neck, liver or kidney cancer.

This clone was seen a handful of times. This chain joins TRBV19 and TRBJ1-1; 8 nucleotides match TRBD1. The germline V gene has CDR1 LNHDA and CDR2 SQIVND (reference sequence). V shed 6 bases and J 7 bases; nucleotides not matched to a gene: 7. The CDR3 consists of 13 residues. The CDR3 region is CASSRGTGGEAFF. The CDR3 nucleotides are TGTGCCAGTAGCCGTGGGACAGGCGGTGAAGCTTTCTTT.

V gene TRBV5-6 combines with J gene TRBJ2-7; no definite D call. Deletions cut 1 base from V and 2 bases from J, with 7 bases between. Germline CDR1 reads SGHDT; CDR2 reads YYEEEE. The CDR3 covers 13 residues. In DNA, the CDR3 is TGTGCCAGCAGCTTGACGGGCCCCTACGAGCAGTACTTC. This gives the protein CASSLTGPYEQYF.

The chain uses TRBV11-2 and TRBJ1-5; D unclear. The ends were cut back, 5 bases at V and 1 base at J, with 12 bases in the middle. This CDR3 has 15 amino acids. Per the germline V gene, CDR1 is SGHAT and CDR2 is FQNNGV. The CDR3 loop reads CASSALETSNQPQHF. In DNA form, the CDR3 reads TGTGCCAGCAGCGCCCTCGAGACGAGCAATCAGCCCCAGCATTTT.

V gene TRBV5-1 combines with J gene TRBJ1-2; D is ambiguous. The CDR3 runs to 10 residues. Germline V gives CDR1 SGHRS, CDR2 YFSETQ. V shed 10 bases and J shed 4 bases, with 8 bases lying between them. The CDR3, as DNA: TGCGCCTGCACGGGCTATGGCTACACCTTC. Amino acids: CACTGYGYTF.

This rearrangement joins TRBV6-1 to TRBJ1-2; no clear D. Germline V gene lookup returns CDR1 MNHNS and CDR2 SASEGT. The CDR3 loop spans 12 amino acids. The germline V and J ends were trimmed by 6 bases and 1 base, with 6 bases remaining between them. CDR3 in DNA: TGTGCCAGCAGCGGGGTTAACTATGGCTACACCTTC. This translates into CASSGVNYGYTF.

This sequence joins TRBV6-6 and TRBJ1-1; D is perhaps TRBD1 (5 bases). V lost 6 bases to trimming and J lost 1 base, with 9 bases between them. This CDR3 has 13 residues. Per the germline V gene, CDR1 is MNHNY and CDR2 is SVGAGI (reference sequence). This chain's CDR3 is CASRLTENTEAFF. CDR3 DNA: TGTGCCAGCAGGCTGACAGAGAACACTGAAGCTTTCTTT.

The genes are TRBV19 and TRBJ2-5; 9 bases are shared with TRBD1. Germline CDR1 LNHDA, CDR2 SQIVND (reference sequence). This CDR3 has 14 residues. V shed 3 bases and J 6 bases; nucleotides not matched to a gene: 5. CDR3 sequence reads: CASSIRTGEQTQYF. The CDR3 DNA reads TGTGCCAGTAGTATTCGGACAGGGGAACAGACCCAGTACTTC.

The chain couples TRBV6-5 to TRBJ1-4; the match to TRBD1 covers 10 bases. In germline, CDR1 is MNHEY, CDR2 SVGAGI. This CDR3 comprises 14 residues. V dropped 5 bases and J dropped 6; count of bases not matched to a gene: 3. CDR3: CASSRGTGDEKLFF. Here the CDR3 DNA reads TGTGCCAGCAGTCGCGGGACAGGGGATGAAAAACTGTTTTTT.

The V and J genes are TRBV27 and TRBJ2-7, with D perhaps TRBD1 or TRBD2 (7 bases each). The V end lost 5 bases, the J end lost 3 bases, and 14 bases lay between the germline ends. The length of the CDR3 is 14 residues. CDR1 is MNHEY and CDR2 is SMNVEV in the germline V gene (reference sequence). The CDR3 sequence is CASSHQGGGYEQYF. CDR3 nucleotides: TGTGCCAGCAGTCATCAGGGGGGGGGCTACGAGCAGTACTTC.

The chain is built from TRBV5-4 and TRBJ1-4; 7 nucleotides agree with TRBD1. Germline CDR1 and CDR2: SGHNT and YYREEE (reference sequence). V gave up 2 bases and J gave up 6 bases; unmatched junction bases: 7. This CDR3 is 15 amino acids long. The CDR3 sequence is CASSFRSGTDEKLFF. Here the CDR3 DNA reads TGTGCCAGCAGCTTTAGATCCGGGACAGATGAAAAACTGTTTTTT.

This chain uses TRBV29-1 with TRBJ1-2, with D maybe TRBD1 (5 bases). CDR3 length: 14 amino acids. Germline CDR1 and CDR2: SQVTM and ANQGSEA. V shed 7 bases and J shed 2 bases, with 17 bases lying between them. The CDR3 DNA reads TGCAGCGCCGCTGTGGGGGGAGGCAACTATGGCTACACCTTC. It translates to CSAAVGGGNYGYTF.

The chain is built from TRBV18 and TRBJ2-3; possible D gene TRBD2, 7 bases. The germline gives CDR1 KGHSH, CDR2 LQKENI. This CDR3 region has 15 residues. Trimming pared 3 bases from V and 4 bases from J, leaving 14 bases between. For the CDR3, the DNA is TGTGCCAGCTCACCCCAGGGGAGGGGGGCAGATACGCAGTATTTT. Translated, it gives CASSPQGRGADTQYF.

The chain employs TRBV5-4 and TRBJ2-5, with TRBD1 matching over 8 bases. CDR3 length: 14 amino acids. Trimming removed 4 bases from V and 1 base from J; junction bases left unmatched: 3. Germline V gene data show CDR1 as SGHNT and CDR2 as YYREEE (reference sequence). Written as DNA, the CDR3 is TGTGCCAGCAGCACGGGGACAGGCCAAGAGACCCAGTACTTC. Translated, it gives CASSTGTGQETQYF.

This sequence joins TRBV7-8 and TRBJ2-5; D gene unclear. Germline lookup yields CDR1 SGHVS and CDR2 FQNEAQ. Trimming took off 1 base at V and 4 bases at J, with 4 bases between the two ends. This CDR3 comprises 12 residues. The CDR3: CASSLERETQYF. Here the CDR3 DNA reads TGTGCCAGCAGCTTAGAGAGAGAGACCCAGTACTTC.

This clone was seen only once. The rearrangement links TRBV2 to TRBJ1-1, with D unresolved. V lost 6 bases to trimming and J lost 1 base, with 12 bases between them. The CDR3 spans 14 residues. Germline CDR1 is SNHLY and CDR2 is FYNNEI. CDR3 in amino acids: CASSQVVGNTEAFF. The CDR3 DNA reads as TGTGCCAGCAGCCAAGTGGTGGGGAACACTGAAGCTTTCTTT.

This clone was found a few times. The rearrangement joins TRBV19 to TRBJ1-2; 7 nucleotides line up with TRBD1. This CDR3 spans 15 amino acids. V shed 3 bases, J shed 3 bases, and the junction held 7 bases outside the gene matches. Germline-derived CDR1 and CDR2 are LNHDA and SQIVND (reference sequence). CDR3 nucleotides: TGTGCCAGTAGTATTTATGACAGGGAGGACTATGGCTACACCTTC. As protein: CASSIYDREDYGYTF.

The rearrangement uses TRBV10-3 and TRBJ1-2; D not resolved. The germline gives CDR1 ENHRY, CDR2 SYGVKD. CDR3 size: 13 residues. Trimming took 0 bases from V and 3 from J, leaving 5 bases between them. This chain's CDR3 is CAISESPDYGYTF. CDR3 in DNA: TGTGCCATCAGTGAGTCACCCGACTATGGCTACACCTTC.

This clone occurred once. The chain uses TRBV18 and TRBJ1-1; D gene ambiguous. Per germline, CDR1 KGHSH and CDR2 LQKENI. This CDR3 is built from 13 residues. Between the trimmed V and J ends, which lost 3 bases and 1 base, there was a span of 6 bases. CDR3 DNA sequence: TGTGCCAGCTCACCCCTTGAGAACACTGAAGCTTTCTTT. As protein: CASSPLENTEAFF.

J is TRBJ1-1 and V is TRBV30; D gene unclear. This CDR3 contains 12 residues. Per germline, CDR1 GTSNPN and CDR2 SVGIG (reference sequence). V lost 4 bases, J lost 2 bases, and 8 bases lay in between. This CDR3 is CAWKGSNTEAFF. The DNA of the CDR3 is TGTGCCTGGAAAGGGTCCAACACTGAAGCTTTCTTT.

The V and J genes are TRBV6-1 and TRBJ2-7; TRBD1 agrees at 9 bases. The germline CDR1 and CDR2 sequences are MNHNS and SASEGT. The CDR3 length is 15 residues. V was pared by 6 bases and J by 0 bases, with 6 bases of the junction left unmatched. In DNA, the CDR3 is TGTGCCAGCAGGAGAGACAGGGGGAGCTCCTACGAGCAGTACTTC. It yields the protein CASRRDRGSSYEQYF.

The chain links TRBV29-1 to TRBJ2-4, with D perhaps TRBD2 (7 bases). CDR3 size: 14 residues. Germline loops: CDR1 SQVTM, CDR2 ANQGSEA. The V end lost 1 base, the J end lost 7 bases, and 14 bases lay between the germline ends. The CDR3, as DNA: TGCAGCGTTGAAGGCGGAGGGGGGGAGAACATTCAGTACTTC. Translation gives CSVEGGGGENIQYF. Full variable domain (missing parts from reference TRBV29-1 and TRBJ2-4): SAVISQKPSRDICQRGTSLTIQCQVDSQVTMMFWYRQQPGQSLTLIATANQGSEATYESGFVIDKFPISRPNLTFSTLTVSNMSPEDSSIYLCSVEGGGGENIQYFGAGTRLSVL.

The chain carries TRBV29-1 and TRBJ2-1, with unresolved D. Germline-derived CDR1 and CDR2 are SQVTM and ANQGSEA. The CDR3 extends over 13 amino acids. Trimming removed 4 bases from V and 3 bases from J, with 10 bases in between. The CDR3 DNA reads TGCAGCGTTGCCCCAGAGAACTACAATGAGCAGTTCTTC. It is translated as CSVAPENYNEQFF.

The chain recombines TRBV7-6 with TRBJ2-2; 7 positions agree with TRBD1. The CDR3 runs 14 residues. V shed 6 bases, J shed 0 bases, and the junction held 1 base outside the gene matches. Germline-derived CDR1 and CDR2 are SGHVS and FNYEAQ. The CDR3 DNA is TGTGCCAGCAGGGACAGGACGAACACCGGGGAGCTGTTTTTT. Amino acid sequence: CASRDRTNTGELFF.